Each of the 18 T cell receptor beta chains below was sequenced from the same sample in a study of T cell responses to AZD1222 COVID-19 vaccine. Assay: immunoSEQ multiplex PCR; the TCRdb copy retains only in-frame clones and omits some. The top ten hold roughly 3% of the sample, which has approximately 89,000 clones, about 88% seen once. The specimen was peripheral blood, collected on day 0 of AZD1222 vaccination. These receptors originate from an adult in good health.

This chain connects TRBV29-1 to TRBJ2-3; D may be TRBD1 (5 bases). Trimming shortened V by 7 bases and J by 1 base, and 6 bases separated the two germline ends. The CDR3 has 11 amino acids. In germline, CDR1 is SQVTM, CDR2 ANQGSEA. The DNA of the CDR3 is TGCAGCGCCAGGGGCACAGATACGCAGTATTTT. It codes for CSARGTDTQYF.

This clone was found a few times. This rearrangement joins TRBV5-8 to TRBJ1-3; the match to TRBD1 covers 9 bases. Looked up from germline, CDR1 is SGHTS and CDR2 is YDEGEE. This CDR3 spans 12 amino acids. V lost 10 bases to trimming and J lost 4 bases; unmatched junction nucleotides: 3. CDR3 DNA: TGTGCCGGCGACAGGGGGGGAAACACCATATATTTT. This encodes CAGDRGGNTIYF.

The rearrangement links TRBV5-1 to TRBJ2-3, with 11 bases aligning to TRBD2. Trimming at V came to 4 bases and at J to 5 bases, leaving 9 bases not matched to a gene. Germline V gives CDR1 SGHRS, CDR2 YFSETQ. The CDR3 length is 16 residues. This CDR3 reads CASSPGTSGRRDTQYF. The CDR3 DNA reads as TGCGCCAGCAGCCCGGGGACTAGCGGTAGGCGAGATACGCAGTATTTT.

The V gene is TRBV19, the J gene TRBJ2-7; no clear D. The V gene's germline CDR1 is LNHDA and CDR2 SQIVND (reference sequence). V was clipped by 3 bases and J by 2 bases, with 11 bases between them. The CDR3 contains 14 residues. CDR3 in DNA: TGTGCCAGTAGTATCGGTCAGACAACCTACGAGCAGTACTTC. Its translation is CASSIGQTTYEQYF.

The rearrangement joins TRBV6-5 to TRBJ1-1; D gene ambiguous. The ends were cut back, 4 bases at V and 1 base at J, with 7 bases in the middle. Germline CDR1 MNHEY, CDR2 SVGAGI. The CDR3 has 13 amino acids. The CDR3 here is CASSWQENTEAFF. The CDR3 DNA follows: TGTGCCAGCAGTTGGCAGGAGAACACTGAAGCTTTCTTT.

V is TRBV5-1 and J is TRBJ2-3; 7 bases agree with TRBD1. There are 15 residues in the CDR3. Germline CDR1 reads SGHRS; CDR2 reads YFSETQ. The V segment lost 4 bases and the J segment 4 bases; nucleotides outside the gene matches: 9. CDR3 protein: CASSLTGTAADTQYF. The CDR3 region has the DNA TGCGCCAGCAGCCTGACAGGGACCGCGGCAGATACGCAGTATTTT.

Here the CDR3 reads CASSLGGGGLLYGYTF. DNA for the CDR3: TGTGCCAGCAGCTTAGGGGGAGGGGGTCTACTGTATGGCTACACCTTC. This chain links TRBV7-9 with TRBJ1-2; weak D call: TRBD1 (6 bases). V gave up 1 base and J gave up 5 bases, with 17 bases separating them. There are 16 residues in the CDR3. Germline-derived CDR1 and CDR2 are SEHNR and FQNEAQ (reference sequence).

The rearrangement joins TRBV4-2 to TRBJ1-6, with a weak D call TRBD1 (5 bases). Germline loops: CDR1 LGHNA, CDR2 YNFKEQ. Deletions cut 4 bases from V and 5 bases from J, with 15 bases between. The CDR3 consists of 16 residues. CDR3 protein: CASSPKGRENNSPLHF. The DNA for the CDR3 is TGTGCCAGCAGCCCCAAGGGACGGGAGAATAATTCACCCCTCCACTTT.

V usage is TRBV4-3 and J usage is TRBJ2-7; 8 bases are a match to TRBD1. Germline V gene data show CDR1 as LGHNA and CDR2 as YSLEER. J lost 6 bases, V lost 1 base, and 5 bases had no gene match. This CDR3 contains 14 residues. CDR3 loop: CASSQGTGIGEQYF. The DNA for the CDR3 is TGCGCCAGCAGCCAAGGGACAGGGATCGGCGAGCAGTACTTC.

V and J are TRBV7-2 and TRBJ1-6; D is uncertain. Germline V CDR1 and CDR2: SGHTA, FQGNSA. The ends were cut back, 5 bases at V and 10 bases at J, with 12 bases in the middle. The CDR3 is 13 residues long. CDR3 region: CASSAFERSPLHF. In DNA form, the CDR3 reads TGTGCCAGCAGCGCCTTTGAGAGGTCACCCCTCCACTTT.

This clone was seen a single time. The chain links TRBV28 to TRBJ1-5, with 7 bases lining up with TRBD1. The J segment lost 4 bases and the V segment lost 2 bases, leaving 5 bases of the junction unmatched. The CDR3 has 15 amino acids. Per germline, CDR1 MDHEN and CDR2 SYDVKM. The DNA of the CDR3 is TGTGCCAGCAGTTTAAGGGACAGCTCGAATCAGCCCCAGCATTTT. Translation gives CASSLRDSSNQPQHF.

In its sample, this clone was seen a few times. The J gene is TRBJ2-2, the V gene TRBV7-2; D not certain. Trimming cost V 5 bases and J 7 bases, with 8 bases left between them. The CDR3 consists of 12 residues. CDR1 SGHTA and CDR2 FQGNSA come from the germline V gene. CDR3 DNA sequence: TGTGCCAGCAGCCCGGCCGGCGGGGAGCTGTTTTTT. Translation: CASSPAGGELFF.

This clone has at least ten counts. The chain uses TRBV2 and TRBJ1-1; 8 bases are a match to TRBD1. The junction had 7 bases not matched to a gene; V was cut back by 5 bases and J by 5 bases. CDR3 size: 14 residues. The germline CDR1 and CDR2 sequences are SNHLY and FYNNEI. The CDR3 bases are TGTGCCAGCAGTAAAGGACAGGGTTGGACTGAAGCTTTCTTT. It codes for CASSKGQGWTEAFF.

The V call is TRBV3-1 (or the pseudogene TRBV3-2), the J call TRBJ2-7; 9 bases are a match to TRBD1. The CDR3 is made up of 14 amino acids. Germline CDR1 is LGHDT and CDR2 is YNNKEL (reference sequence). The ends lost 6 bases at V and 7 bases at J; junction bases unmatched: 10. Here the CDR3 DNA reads TGTGCCAGCAGACCAGGACAGGGGCCGGGAGAGCAGTACTTC. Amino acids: CASRPGQGPGEQYF.

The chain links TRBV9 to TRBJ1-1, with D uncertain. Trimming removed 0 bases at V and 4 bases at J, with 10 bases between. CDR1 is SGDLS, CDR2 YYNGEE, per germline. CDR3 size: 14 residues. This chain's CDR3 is CASSVGVSATEAFF. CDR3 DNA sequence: TGTGCCAGCAGCGTAGGAGTTAGCGCCACTGAAGCTTTCTTT.

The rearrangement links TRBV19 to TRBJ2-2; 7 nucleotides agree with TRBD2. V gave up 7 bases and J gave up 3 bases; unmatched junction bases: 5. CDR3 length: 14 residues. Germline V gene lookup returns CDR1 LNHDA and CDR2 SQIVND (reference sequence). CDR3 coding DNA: TGTGCCAGTAAAACCCTAGCGGACACCGGGGAGCTGTTTTTT. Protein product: CASKTLADTGELFF.

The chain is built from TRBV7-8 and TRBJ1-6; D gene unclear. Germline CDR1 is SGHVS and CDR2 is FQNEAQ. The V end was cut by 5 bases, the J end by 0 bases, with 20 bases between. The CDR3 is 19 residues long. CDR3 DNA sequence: TGTGCCAGCAGCCCTCTCTCTAGGGCTCCGAGCTCCTATAATTCACCCCTCCACTTT. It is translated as CASSPLSRAPSSYNSPLHF.

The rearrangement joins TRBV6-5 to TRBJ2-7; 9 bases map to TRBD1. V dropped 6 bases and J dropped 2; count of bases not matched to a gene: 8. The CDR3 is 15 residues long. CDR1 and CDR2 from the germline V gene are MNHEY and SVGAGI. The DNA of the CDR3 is TGTGCCAGCAGCACCCAGGACAGGGGCACCTACGAGCAGTACTTC. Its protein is CASSTQDRGTYEQYF.